Given below is one T cell receptor beta chain in context. This sample was taken from a study of OX40 agonist ivuxolimab in advanced cancers. The protocol was immunoSEQ multiplex PCR, while the TCRdb copy is restricted to in-frame clones and leaves out a portion. The sample includes tens of thousands of clones, 84% of them seen just once. The CDR3 loop spans 16 amino acids. Sequencing was performed on CD4+ or CD8+ T cells sorted from blood, taken in a trial of the OX40 agonist ivuxolimab. The chain carries TRBV1 and TRBJ2-3; the table calls TRBD2, which could not be checked here. TRBV1 is a documented pseudogene. This clonotype was sampled from an adult with an advanced solid tumor such as melanoma, head and neck, liver or kidney cancer. The CDR3 DNA is TGCACCAGCAGATCCGGGACTAGCGGGAGCACAGATACGCAGTATTTT. Translation: CTSRSGTSGSTDTQYF.